This entry describes one T cell receptor (beta chain). The length of the CDR3 is 16 residues. Germline trimming cut 3 bases from V and 6 bases from J; bases unmatched to any gene: 10. Germline CDR1 reads SGHKS; CDR2 reads YYEKEE (reference sequence). This sample is part of a study of blood T cell repertoires in COVID-19. Sequencing used immunoSEQ multiplex PCR; TCRdb keeps in-frame clones, though not all of them. The data hold 30,000 to 45,000 clones, with approximately 81% observed a single time. Sequenced: peripheral blood. The clonotype was recovered from a man older than 75 with active or convalescent COVID-19. This sequence joins TRBV5-5 and TRBJ2-4, with 9 bases fitting TRBD1. The CDR3 nucleotides are TGTGCCAGCAGCTCCCTCGGACAGGGGAGGAGAAACATTCAGTACTTC. This encodes CASSSLGQGRRNIQYF.